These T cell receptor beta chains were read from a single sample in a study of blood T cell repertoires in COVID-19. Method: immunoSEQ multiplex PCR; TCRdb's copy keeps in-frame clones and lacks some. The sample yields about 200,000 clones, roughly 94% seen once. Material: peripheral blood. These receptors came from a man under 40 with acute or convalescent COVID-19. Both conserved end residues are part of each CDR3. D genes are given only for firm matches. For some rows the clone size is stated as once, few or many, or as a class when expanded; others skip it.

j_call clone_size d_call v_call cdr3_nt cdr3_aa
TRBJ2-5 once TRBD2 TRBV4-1 TGCGCCAGCAGCCAAGGGCCTAGCGGGGGGGCTGAGACCCAGTACTTC CASSQGPSGGAETQYF
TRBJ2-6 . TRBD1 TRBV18 TGTGCCAGCTCACCCGGGACAGGGGCTGGGGCCAACGTCCTGACTTTC CASSPGTGAGANVLTF
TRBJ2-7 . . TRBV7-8 TGTGCCAGCAGCTTAGTAAGGGAGAGCTCCTACGAGCAGTACTTC CASSLVRESSYEQYF
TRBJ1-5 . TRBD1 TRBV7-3 TGTGCCAGCAGCTTATGGGACAGGGGAGCGCAAAATCAGCCCCAGCATTTT CASSLWDRGAQNQPQHF
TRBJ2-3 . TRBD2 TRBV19 TGTGCCAGTAGTTCACCCGGACTAGCCGAGGGCGATACGCAGTATTTT CASSSPGLAEGDTQYF
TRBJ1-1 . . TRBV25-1 TGTGCCAGCAGCGACACATTGAACACTGAAGCTTTCTTT CASSDTLNTEAFF
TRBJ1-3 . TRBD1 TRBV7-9 TGTGCCAGCAGCCCTCTGGGAGGACAGGGGGGAAACACCATATATTTT CASSPLGGQGGNTIYF
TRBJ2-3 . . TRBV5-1 TGCGCCAGCAGCCTCGAGACAGATACGCAGTATTTT CASSLETDTQYF
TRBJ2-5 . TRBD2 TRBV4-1 TGCGCCAGCAGCCAAGGTAGCGGGGGCCCTTCGGGGACCCAGTACTTC CASSQGSGGPSGTQYF
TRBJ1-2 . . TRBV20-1 TGCAGTGCTAGTCACGGGACTAACTATGGCTACACCTTC CSASHGTNYGYTF
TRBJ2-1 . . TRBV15 TGTGCCACCAGCAGAGGGACAGACAATGAGCAGTTCTTC CATSRGTDNEQFF
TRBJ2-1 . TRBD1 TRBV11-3 TGTGCCAGCAGCTTAGTTGTTGGGACAGACTACAATGAGCAGTTCTTC CASSLVVGTDYNEQFF
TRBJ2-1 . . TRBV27 TGTGCCAGCAGTTCTCAGGCCGTGGGGCAGTTCTTC CASSSQAVGQFF
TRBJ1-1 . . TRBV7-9 TGTGCCAGCAGCCCTCGGGAGGGTCGGAACACTGAAGCTTTCTTT CASSPREGRNTEAFF
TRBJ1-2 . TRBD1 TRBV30 TGTGCCTGGAGTCCCAAGGGGGCAGGGTTTATTTATGGCTACACCTTC CAWSPKGAGFIYGYTF
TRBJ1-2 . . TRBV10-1 TGCGCCAGCAGCGCGGGCCCCGGGAACTATGGCTACACCTTC CASSAGPGNYGYTF
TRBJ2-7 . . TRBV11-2 TGTGCCAGCAGCTATTGGAGCAACTCCTACGAGCAGTACTTC CASSYWSNSYEQYF
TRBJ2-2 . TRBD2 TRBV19 TGTGCCAGTAGTATGGGGCTAGCGGGGACCGGGGAGCTGTTTTTT CASSMGLAGTGELFF
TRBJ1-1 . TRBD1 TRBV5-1 TGCGCCAGCAGCCCAGGACAGGGTTTCACTGAAGCTTTCTTT CASSPGQGFTEAFF
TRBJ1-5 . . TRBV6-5 TGTGCCAGCACCGTGAGTGGCGGTCAGCCCCAGCATTTT CASTVSGGQPQHF
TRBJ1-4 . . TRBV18 TGTGCCAGCTCACCGATAACTGGGGGCAGAGGTGAAAAACTGTTTTTT CASSPITGGRGEKLFF
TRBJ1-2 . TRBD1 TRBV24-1 TGTGCCATCAGCCCTGGGACAGGGGGAAATGGCTACACCTTC CAISPGTGGNGYTF
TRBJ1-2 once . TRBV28 TGTGCCAGCAGTCCCCCGGGCTACACCTTC CASSPPGYTF
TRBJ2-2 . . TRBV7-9 TGTGCCAGCAGCTTAGCGCGGGCTTTCGGGGAGCTGTTTTTT CASSLARAFGELFF
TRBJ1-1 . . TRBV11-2 TGTGCCAGCGGGCTCCGGGAGGAGAGCACTGAAGCTTTCTTT CASGLREESTEAFF
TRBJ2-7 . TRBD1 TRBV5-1 TGCGCCAGCAGCTTGGTGACAGGGGCCTACGAGCAGTACTTC CASSLVTGAYEQYF
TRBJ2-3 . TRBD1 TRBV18 TGTGCCAGCTCACCACCAGGGACAGGACGCACAGATACGCAGTATTTT CASSPPGTGRTDTQYF
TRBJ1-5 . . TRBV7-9 TGTGCCAGCAGCTTACCCAGGGAGCCCCAGCATTTT CASSLPREPQHF
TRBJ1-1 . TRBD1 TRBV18 TGTGCCAGCTCACGGGGACAGGGGTGGAACACTGAAGCTTTCTTT CASSRGQGWNTEAFF
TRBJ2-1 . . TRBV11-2 TGTGCCAGCAGCTTAGCAGCGGATTACAATGAGCAGTTCTTC CASSLAADYNEQFF
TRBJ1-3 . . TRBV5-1 TGCGCCAGCAGCTCAGACACCCAAGCTGGAAACACCATATATTTT CASSSDTQAGNTIYF
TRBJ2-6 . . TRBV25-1 TGTGCCAGCAGTGCTCAGGGGTCCTCTGGGGCCAACGTCCTGACTTTC CASSAQGSSGANVLTF
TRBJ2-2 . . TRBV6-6 TGTGCCAGCAGGCCAGGCGGGACCACCGGGGAGCTGTTTTTT CASRPGGTTGELFF
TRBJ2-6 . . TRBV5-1 TGCGCCAGCAGACCCCAGGGTACCGGGGCCAACGTCCTGACTTTC CASRPQGTGANVLTF
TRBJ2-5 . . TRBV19 TGTGCCAGTAGTAAGGGGGACACATCTATAAAGACCCAGTACTTC CASSKGDTSIKTQYF
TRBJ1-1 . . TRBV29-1 TGCAGCGTCTCGAAAATGACCCGGTGGGAGGGAAGTAACACTGAAGCTTTCTTT CSVSKMTRWEGSNTEAFF
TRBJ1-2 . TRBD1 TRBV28 TGTGCCAGCAGTTTGGGGGGACAGGGTGCATATGGCTACACCTTC CASSLGGQGAYGYTF
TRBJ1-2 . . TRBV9 TGTGCCAGCGGGGCCAATAACTATGGCTACACCTTC CASGANNYGYTF
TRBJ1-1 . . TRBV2 TGTGCCAGCGTTTCCGAGATCATCACTGAAGCTTTCTTT CASVSEIITEAFF
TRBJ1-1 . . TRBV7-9 TGTGCCAGCAGCTTAAGGGACTCGGACACTGAAGCTTTCTTT CASSLRDSDTEAFF
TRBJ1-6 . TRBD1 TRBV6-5 TGTGCCAGCAGTATAGACAGGGGCTATAATTCACCCCTCCACTTT CASSIDRGYNSPLHF
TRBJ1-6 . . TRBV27 TGTGCCAGCCGGAAACAGGGTAAAATGGATTCACCCCTCCACTTT CASRKQGKMDSPLHF
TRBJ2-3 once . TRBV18 TGTGCCAGCTCACCACGGCTGACAGATACGCAGTATTTT CASSPRLTDTQYF
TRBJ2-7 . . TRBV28 TGTGCCAGCAAGGGGTCCCAGACGGGACAAAAAGAGCAGTACTTC CASKGSQTGQKEQYF
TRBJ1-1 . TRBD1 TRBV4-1 TGCGCCAGCAGCCCGGGACAGGGACCCGTATCGGAAGCTTTCTTT CASSPGQGPVSEAFF
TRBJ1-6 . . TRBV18 TGTGCCAGCTCACCAGGGTCCGGGAATAATTCACCCCTCCACTTT CASSPGSGNNSPLHF
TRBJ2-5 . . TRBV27 TGTGCCAGCAGTTCCCTATCCACGCGATCTGAGGCCCAGTACTTC CASSSLSTRSEAQYF
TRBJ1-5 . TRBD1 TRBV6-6 TGTGCCAGCAGTTACTCGGACAGGGGCGGGGGTCAGCCCCAGCATTTT CASSYSDRGGGQPQHF